This TCR beta chain was retrieved from a study of memory CD4+ T cells and cytomegalovirus serostatus (dated by TCRdb to the late 2010s). With respect to the entire study: The cohort included approximately 35 healthy adults from Belgium, of whom 9 were CMV seropositive and 24 were CMV seronegative. The study sequenced CD4+ memory TCRbeta repertoires of a Belgian cohort with known cytomegalovirus serostatus to replicate a published TCR-based CMV serostatus classifier. General conclusions and limits of the study: Among the roughly 160 previously reported CMV-associated TCRbeta sequences, roughly 68 showed up in the CD4+ memory repertoires, with each one found in between one and five individuals. The original-framework classifier achieved a median bootstrapped AUC of about 0.95 with a 95% CI of 0.76-1.00 on the Belgian cohort. Only CD4+CD45RO+ memory cells were sequenced, in contrast to the original study, in which naive and memory CD4+ and CD8+ populations were covered. The results were interpreted as suggesting that the CMV-associated TCR signature is mostly present in the CD4+ memory repertoire. For CMV serostatus prediction, a median bootstrapped AUC of 0.95 was reached with the original framework, and a median bootstrapped AUC of roughly 0.9 was reached with a US-trained random forest.

This clone was counted a few times. Its binding antigen is unknown. Base qualities were left out, and no much larger clone turns up one base away. Single viable CD3+CD4+CD8-CD45RO+ cells were sorted as memory CD4+ T cells on a FACSAria II. CMV serostatus was assessed using a Roche Elecsys assay, by which serum IgG against CMV pp150, pp28, p38 and p52 was detected. Once the samples were thawed, total CD4+ T cells were enriched through positive selection using CD4 magnetic microbeads. The samples came from a different study that was designed specifically to examine the CD4+ T cell memory repertoire. Peripheral blood mononuclear cells were isolated and cryopreserved according to standard operating procedures, and serum was kept at -80 degrees C. CD3-PerCP (BW264/56), CD4-APC (RPA-T4), CD45RO-PE (UCHT1) and CD8-Pacific Orange (3B5) antibodies were used for staining, and non-viable cells were excluded with Sytox blue.

Genomic DNA was extracted from sorted cells with the Quick-DNA Microprep Kit. TCRbeta DNA was amplified with the immunoSEQ hsTCRbeta kit following the manufacturer's protocol. TCRbeta libraries were sequenced on an Illumina MiSeq instrument. In the source study's methods: Once out-of-frame sequences had been removed, 2 million to 2.5 million distinct TCRbeta sequences were left, which works out to an average of roughly 72,000 per individual. Each individual was scored by the count of 150 to 200 previously reported CMV-associated TCRbeta sequences and the total productive distinct TCRbeta count. A beta-binomial model was reimplemented in Python, and scikit-learn random forests with default parameters were trained on data from the US cohort. Classifier performance on the Belgian cohort was reported as the median AUC with percentile confidence intervals calculated over 10,000 bootstrap iterations. This immuneACCESS table, as held by TCRdb, lists in-frame sequences with V and J called but not all clones. Of the missing ones, under half trace to an unresolved V gene in checked studies; the others have no known cause. Clonal size and the V and J genes are those of that table, whereas D and trimming came from the DNA. The sample table contains about 82,000 clones; only one count was recorded for approximately 80% of them. Of the sample, around 0.75% is held by the ten largest clones.

For CDR1 and CDR2, the germline V gene lists SGHTA and FQGNSA. The CDR3 measures 14 amino acids from cysteine to phenylalanine. Just CDR3 DNA is preserved here, 42 bases in frame from base 1. Trimming takes 0 bases from V and 6 bases from J, and the germline ends sit 8 bases apart. The sequence came from an adult in good health and CMV-seronegative. The chain uses TRBV7-2 and TRBJ1-4; a confident D gene designation cannot be given. The specimen sequenced was memory CD4+ T cells from blood. The CDR3 protein sequence reads: CASSLARRDEKLFF. The nucleotide sequence is given as TGTGCCAGCAGCTTAGCCCGCCGGGATGAAAAACTGTTTTTT.